What follows are 27 T cell receptor beta chains derived from one specimen sequenced in a study of OX40 agonist ivuxolimab in advanced cancers. Assay: immunoSEQ multiplex PCR; the TCRdb copy retains only in-frame clones and omits some. The data show around 90,000 clones, with roughly 87% seen just once and approximately 0.29% held by the top ten. The sequencing used CD4+ or CD8+ T cells sorted from blood, collected in a trial of the OX40 agonist ivuxolimab. The origin of the receptors is an adult with an advanced solid tumor such as melanoma, head and neck, liver or kidney cancer.

This clone appeared a single time. The chain has TRBV4-3 and TRBJ2-2; 10 bases are shared with TRBD2. Germline V gene data show CDR1 as LGHNA and CDR2 as YSLEER. The CDR3 runs 19 residues. J gave up 5 bases and V 4 bases, and 16 bases lay outside the gene matches. In nucleotides, the CDR3 is TGCGCCAGCAGCCGAGCTCCCCCCGGTACTAGCGGGGCGACCGGGGAGCTGTTTTTT. Amino acids: CASSRAPPGTSGATGELFF.

The chain uses TRBV19 and TRBJ1-1; D is undetermined. The CDR3 runs 10 residues. Germline loops: CDR1 LNHDA, CDR2 SQIVND (reference sequence). The ends were cut back, 8 bases at V and 11 bases at J, with 12 bases in the middle. DNA of the CDR3: TGTGCCAGTGAGGCCGGACGGGCTTTCTTT. It translates to CASEAGRAFF.

V gene TRBV2 combines with J gene TRBJ2-7; the D gene is possibly TRBD1 (6 bases). The CDR3 has 13 amino acids. Germline assignment: CDR1 SNHLY and CDR2 FYNNEI. V was pared by 7 bases and J by 6 bases, with 16 bases between. Here the CDR3 reads CASIQGSEAEQYF. Written as DNA, the CDR3 is TGTGCCAGCATACAGGGTTCGGAGGCCGAGCAGTACTTC.

V usage is TRBV29-1 and J usage is TRBJ2-3, with 8 bases aligning to TRBD2. Germline V gene data show CDR1 as SQVTM and CDR2 as ANQGSEA. V lost 7 bases, J lost 2 bases, and 11 bases stayed unmatched. CDR3 length: 15 residues. The CDR3 loop is CSARPAGVSTDTQYF. The CDR3 DNA sequence: TGCAGCGCCCGACCAGCGGGGGTTTCCACAGATACGCAGTATTTT.

The V and J genes are TRBV9 and TRBJ1-4; TRBD1 might be the D (5 bases). V lost 0 bases, J lost 2 bases, and 14 bases lay in between. The CDR3 totals 17 residues. From germline, CDR1 is SGDLS and CDR2 YYNGEE. The CDR3 loop is CASSVEVGAGTNEKLFF. The CDR3 coding sequence is TGTGCCAGCAGCGTAGAGGTTGGGGCTGGGACTAATGAAAAACTGTTTTTT.

This sequence joins TRBV5-1 and TRBJ1-1; unclear D gene. This CDR3 comprises 15 residues. CDR1 and CDR2 (germline): SGHRS, YFSETQ. Trimming pared 4 bases from V and 8 bases from J, leaving 21 bases between. Here the CDR3 reads CASSVVGPPDLEAFF. The CDR3 DNA sequence: TGCGCCAGCAGCGTGGTGGGCCCCCCCGATTTAGAAGCTTTCTTT.

This chain links TRBV27 with TRBJ2-6; D is uncertain. Germline V gene data show CDR1 as MNHEY and CDR2 as SMNVEV (reference sequence). The CDR3 extends over 15 amino acids. The V and J ends lost 4 bases and 3 bases respectively, with 10 bases between them. The CDR3, as DNA: TGTGCCAGCAGTTCGGTCCTCTTTGGGGCCAACGTCCTGACTTTC. Translating gives CASSSVLFGANVLTF.

V is TRBV4-2 and J is TRBJ1-3; D not certain. The CDR3 has 14 residues. CDR1 is LGHNA, CDR2 YNFKEQ, per germline. The V gene lost 1 base and the J gene lost 8 bases, with 12 bases spanning the gap. CDR3 region: CASSQVRAVDTIYF. CDR3 bases: TGTGCCAGCAGCCAAGTCCGGGCAGTGGACACCATATATTTT.

This chain uses TRBV6-5 with TRBJ1-3; unclear D gene. Germline V gene data show CDR1 as MNHEY and CDR2 as SVGAGI. Trimming took off 6 bases at V and 4 bases at J, with 7 bases between the two ends. The CDR3 totals 12 residues. The CDR3 sequence: CASSPAGNTIYF. In nucleotides, the CDR3 is TGTGCCAGCAGCCCCGCGGGAAACACCATATATTTT.

The V gene is TRBV10-3, the J gene TRBJ2-7, with 8 bases fitting TRBD1. There are 18 residues in the CDR3. CDR1 is ENHRY, CDR2 SYGVKD, per germline. After removal of 0 bases from V and 2 bases from J, the junction contained 12 bases not matched to a gene. This CDR3 reads CAISESFLRTGRTYEQYF. Written as DNA, the CDR3 is TGTGCCATCAGTGAGTCATTTCTTAGGACAGGGAGAACCTACGAGCAGTACTTC.

V usage is TRBV2 and J usage is TRBJ1-1; 8 bases map to TRBD1. This CDR3 has 15 amino acids. Germline CDR1 is SNHLY and CDR2 is FYNNEI. Trimming took 0 bases from V and 0 from J; bases not matched to a gene: 0. The CDR3 DNA follows: TGTGCCAGCAGTGAAGCGACAGGGGTGAACACTGAAGCTTTCTTT. Its translation is CASSEATGVNTEAFF.

In DNA, the CDR3 is TGCGCCAGCAGCCCTCAGGGAGGAGCGGCCAACACCTACGAGCAGTACTTC. Its protein product is CASSPQGGAANTYEQYF. The chain couples TRBV4-1 to TRBJ2-7; perhaps TRBD2 as D (6 bases). Germline CDR1 reads MGHRA; CDR2 reads YSYEKL. CDR3 length: 17 residues. V dropped 4 bases and J dropped 2 bases, with 21 bases sitting between them.

The CDR3 nucleotides read TGTGCCAGCAGCGCGGGGGTTGCAGATACGCAGTATTTT. This gives the protein CASSAGVADTQYF. The chain recombines TRBV9 with TRBJ2-3, with D possibly being TRBD2 (6 bases). Looked up from germline, CDR1 is SGDLS and CDR2 is YYNGEE. This CDR3 contains 13 residues. V was trimmed by 3 bases and J by 4 bases, leaving 9 bases between them.

This clone has more than one count but fewer than ten. The gene calls are TRBV10-1 and TRBJ1-5, with unresolved D. The germline V gene has CDR1 WNHNN and CDR2 SYGVQD (reference sequence). There are 15 residues in the CDR3. Trimming took 1 base from V and 2 from J, leaving 9 bases between them. The CDR3 region has the DNA TGCGCCAGCAGTGAGTGCGGTTACGGCAATCAGCCCCAGCATTTT. It is translated as CASSECGYGNQPQHF.

This clone was picked up a small number of times. J is TRBJ2-7 and V is TRBV10-1; no definite D call. CDR1 is WNHNN, CDR2 SYGVQD, per germline (reference sequence). CDR3 length: 12 amino acids. Between the trimmed V and J ends, which lost 0 bases and 6 bases, there was a span of 6 bases. CDR3 sequence: CASSESGVEQYF. The CDR3 DNA follows: TGCGCCAGCAGTGAGTCTGGGGTCGAGCAGTACTTC.

The chain carries TRBV15 and TRBJ1-2; TRBD1 matches 8 bases. The CDR3 has 15 amino acids. V trimming: 2 bases; J trimming: 6 bases; junction bases outside the gene matches: 8. The V gene's germline CDR1 is LNHNV and CDR2 YYDKDF (reference sequence). The CDR3 is CATSRLGQGEDGYTF. CDR3 DNA: TGTGCCACCAGCAGATTAGGACAGGGCGAAGATGGCTACACCTTC. Filled out from reference TRBV15 and TRBJ1-2, the complete variable domain reads DAMVIQNPRYQVTQFGKPVTLSCSQTLNHNVMYWYQQKSSQAPKLLFHYYDKDFNNEADTPDNFQSRRPNTSFCFLDIRSPGLGDTAMYLCATSRLGQGEDGYTFGSGTRLTVV.

J is TRBJ2-2 and V is TRBV9; D gene ambiguous. The germline V and J ends were trimmed by 0 bases and 3 bases, with 9 bases remaining between them. Germline V gene data show CDR1 as SGDLS and CDR2 as YYNGEE. This CDR3 contains 15 residues. CDR3 loop: CASSVEPGDTGELFF. CDR3 nucleotide sequence: TGTGCCAGCAGCGTAGAACCTGGTGACACCGGGGAGCTGTTTTTT.

This sequence joins TRBV11-1 and TRBJ1-1, with D maybe TRBD1 (5 bases). This CDR3 has 13 amino acids. Germline CDR1 is SGHAT and CDR2 is FQDESV (reference sequence). With 2 bases removed from V and 10 bases from J, the gap between germline ends came to 14 bases. The CDR3 region has the DNA TGTGCCAGCAGCTTACGGGAAGGGGCTGTAGCTTTCTTT. As protein: CASSLREGAVAFF. Based on the CDR3 plus reference TRBV11-1 and TRBJ1-1, the full variable domain is EAEVAQSPRYKITEKSQAVAFWCDPISGHATLYWYRQILGQGPELLVQFQDESVVDDSQLPKDRFSAERLKGVDSTLKIQPAELGDSAMYLCASSLREGAVAFFGQGTRLTVV.

The chain employs TRBV10-3 and TRBJ1-1; D gene unclear. V was trimmed by 0 bases and J by 2 bases, leaving 16 bases between them. Germline V gene data show CDR1 as ENHRY and CDR2 as SYGVKD. The CDR3 runs to 17 residues. The CDR3 DNA reads TGTGCCATCAGTGAGTCGAATCTGGGCAGAATAAACACTGAAGCTTTCTTT. Its protein is CAISESNLGRINTEAFF.

This chain connects TRBV6-6 to TRBJ1-6; D remains unclear. CDR3 size: 13 residues. Germline V CDR1 and CDR2: MNHNY, SVGAGI (reference sequence). V dropped 8 bases and J dropped 5 bases, with 10 bases sitting between them. CDR3 amino acids: CASYRQNNSPLHF. In nucleotides, the CDR3 is TGTGCCAGCTACCGACAAAATAATTCACCCCTCCACTTT.

This chain uses TRBV5-1 with TRBJ1-2; 9 bases map to TRBD1. J was trimmed by 4 bases and V by 4 bases; bases with no gene match: 2. Germline V gene sequence: CDR1 SGHRS, CDR2 YFSETQ. The CDR3 has 13 residues. The CDR3 spells CASSEQGAYGYTF. The CDR3 DNA reads TGCGCCAGCAGCGAACAGGGGGCCTATGGCTACACCTTC. The whole variable domain, remainder taken from reference TRBV5-1 and TRBJ1-2, is KAGVTQTPRYLIKTRGQQVTLSCSPISGHRSVSWYQQTPGQGLQFLFEYFSETQRNKGNFPGRFSGRQFSNSRSEMNVSTLELGDSALYLCASSEQGAYGYTFGSGTRLTVV.

This rearrangement joins TRBV30 to TRBJ2-3; a weak D match, TRBD2 (6 bases). The V end was cut by 5 bases, the J end by 4 bases, with 13 bases between. CDR1 is GTSNPN, CDR2 SVGIG, per germline (reference sequence). There are 13 residues in the CDR3. CDR3 nucleotide sequence: TGTGCCTGGGGCCCGGGGGTCGCAGATACGCAGTATTTT. Encoded protein: CAWGPGVADTQYF.

V usage is TRBV25-1 and J usage is TRBJ1-2; possible D gene TRBD1, 6 bases. Germline V lookup: CDR1 MGHDK, CDR2 SYGVNS. The V end lost 6 bases, the J end lost 5 bases, and 16 bases lay between the germline ends. The CDR3 sequence is 14 residues long. The CDR3 region is CASSATGTTYGYTF. Written as DNA, the CDR3 is TGTGCCAGCAGCGCAACCGGGACAACATATGGCTACACCTTC.

The rearrangement uses TRBV19 and TRBJ2-1; D may be TRBD1 (6 bases). The CDR3 sequence is 13 residues long. CDR1 and CDR2 from the germline V gene are LNHDA and SQIVND (reference sequence). Trimming took 3 bases from V and 7 from J, leaving 10 bases between them. The CDR3 DNA follows: TGTGCCAGTAGTATGTGGCAGGGGAATGAGCAGTTCTTC. This translates into CASSMWQGNEQFF.

The CDR3 DNA reads as TGTGCCTGGAGTGCCCAGGGCGGGGGCACAGATACGCAGTATTTT. It translates to CAWSAQGGGTDTQYF. The chain employs TRBV30 and TRBJ2-3, with D perhaps TRBD2 (6 bases). V lost 1 base and J 1 base, leaving 12 bases between the germline ends. This CDR3 contains 15 residues. Germline CDR1 reads GTSNPN; CDR2 reads SVGIG (reference sequence).

This chain links TRBV30 with TRBJ1-5; D gene uncertain. CDR1 GTSNPN and CDR2 SVGIG come from the germline V gene (reference sequence). This CDR3 is 13 amino acids long. Between the trimmed V and J ends, which lost 4 bases and 2 bases, there was a span of 9 bases. CDR3 sequence (DNA): TGTGCCTGGAATTCGGGCGGCAATCAGCCCCAGCATTTT. It yields the protein CAWNSGGNQPQHF.

The chain uses TRBV5-4 and TRBJ2-5; D may be TRBD1 or TRBD2 (5 bases each). V was shortened by 4 bases and J by 5 bases, with 21 bases between the two germline ends. This CDR3 is 16 amino acids long. Germline values: CDR1 SGHNT, CDR2 YYREEE (reference sequence). CDR3 protein: CASSPDGGRGGETQYF. The CDR3 DNA is TGTGCCAGCAGCCCCGACGGAGGTAGGGGCGGGGAGACCCAGTACTTC.